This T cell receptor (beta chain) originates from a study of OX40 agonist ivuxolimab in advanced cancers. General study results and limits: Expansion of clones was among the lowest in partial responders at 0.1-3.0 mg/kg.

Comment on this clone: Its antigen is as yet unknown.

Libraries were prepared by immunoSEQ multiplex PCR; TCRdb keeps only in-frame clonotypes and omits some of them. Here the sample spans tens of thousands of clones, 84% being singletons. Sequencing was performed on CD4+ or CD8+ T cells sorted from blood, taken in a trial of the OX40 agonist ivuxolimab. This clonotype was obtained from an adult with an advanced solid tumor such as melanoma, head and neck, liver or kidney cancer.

The CDR3 DNA follows: TGTGCCAGCAGCTTAAAAGTCAGCTCTGGAAACACCATATATTTT. Amino acid sequence: CASSLKVSSGNTIYF. The genes are TRBV7-2 and TRBJ1-3; no clear D gene. The germline gives CDR1 SGHTA, CDR2 FQGNSA. The CDR3 totals 15 residues. V was cut by 2 bases and J by 0 bases, with 8 bases left in between.